These 30 T cell receptor beta chains originate from one sample sequenced in a study of blood T cell repertoires in COVID-19. TCRdb's copy holds only in-frame clones and misses some; the assay was immunoSEQ multiplex PCR. Here the sample spans around 470,000 clones, approximately 92% being singletons. The sample comprised peripheral blood. The receptors were gathered from a man aged 18 to 30 with COVID-19, enrolled during active disease.

The V gene is TRBV5-4, the J gene TRBJ1-2; TRBD1 matches at 9 bases. This CDR3 has 15 amino acids. In germline, CDR1 is SGHNT, CDR2 YYREEE (reference sequence). V lost 4 bases and J lost 4; bases outside the gene matches: 8. The CDR3: CASSLGTGSVYGYTF. For the CDR3, the DNA is TGTGCCAGCAGCCTCGGGACAGGGTCTGTCTATGGCTACACCTTC. The complete variable domain, with remaining parts taken from reference TRBV5-4 and TRBJ1-2, reads ETGVTQSPTHLIKTRGQQVTLRCSSQSGHNTVSWYQQALGQGPQFIFQYYREEENGRGNFPPRFSGLQFPNYSSELNVNALELDDSALYLCASSLGTGSVYGYTFGSGTRLTVV.

The chain is built from TRBV3-1 (or the pseudogene TRBV3-2) and TRBJ2-5; D unresolved. Germline CDR1 LGHDT, CDR2 YNNKEL (reference sequence). The length of the CDR3 is 13 residues. Trimming left V 1 base short and J 2 bases short, with 5 bases between. CDR3 nucleotide sequence: TGTGCCAGCAGCCAAGGTTTACAAGAGACCCAGTACTTC. It encodes CASSQGLQETQYF.

The J gene is TRBJ2-6, the V gene TRBV4-1, with D possibly being TRBD1 (6 bases). Germline V gene sequence: CDR1 MGHRA, CDR2 YSYEKL. Trimming removed 3 bases from V and 0 bases from J, with 21 bases in between. The CDR3 consists of 20 residues. The CDR3 bases are TGCGCCAGCAGCCAGACAATAACAACGACAGGATCCTCTGGGGCCAACGTCCTGACTTTC. This sequence encodes CASSQTITTTGSSGANVLTF.

V usage is TRBV2 and J usage is TRBJ2-3; TRBD2 matches 11 bases. In germline, CDR1 is SNHLY, CDR2 FYNNEI. The length of the CDR3 is 14 residues. Trimming removed 5 bases from V and 9 bases from J; junction bases left unmatched: 7. For the CDR3, the DNA is TGTGCCAGCAGTCCAACTAGCGGGGGTACGACGCAGTATTTT. This encodes CASSPTSGGTTQYF. Combining the CDR3 with reference TRBV2 and TRBJ2-3 gives the whole variable domain EPEVTQTPSHQVTQMGQEVILRCVPISNHLYFYWYRQILGQKVEFLVSFYNNEISEKSEIFDDQFSVERPDGSNFTLKIRSTKLEDSAMYFCASSPTSGGTTQYFGPGTRLTVL.

This clone is a singleton in its sample. This chain links TRBV5-1 with TRBJ1-1; D perhaps matches TRBD1 (6 bases). Germline assignment: CDR1 SGHRS and CDR2 YFSETQ. CDR3 size: 16 residues. Between the trimmed V and J ends, which lost 0 bases and 6 bases, there was a span of 18 bases. The CDR3 nucleotides are TGCGCCAGCAGCTTGGCCTCATCGTACAGGGAGTCTGAAGCTTTCTTT. Translating gives CASSLASSYRESEAFF. Together with reference TRBV5-1 and TRBJ1-1, the CDR3 gives the full variable domain: KAGVTQTPRYLIKTRGQQVTLSCSPISGHRSVSWYQQTPGQGLQFLFEYFSETQRNKGNFPGRFSGRQFSNSRSEMNVSTLELGDSALYLCASSLASSYRESEAFFGQGTRLTVV.

V and J are TRBV9 and TRBJ1-2; 8 bases are a match to TRBD1. This CDR3 contains 14 residues. V lost 1 base to trimming and J lost 8 bases; unmatched junction nucleotides: 7. The germline V gene encodes CDR1 SGDLS and CDR2 YYNGEE. The CDR3 DNA is TGTGCCAGCAGCGTATCTGGACAGGGTAGGGGCTACACCTTC. This gives the protein CASSVSGQGRGYTF.

V usage is TRBV24-1 and J usage is TRBJ2-1, with 8 bases fitting TRBD2. Germline CDR1 and CDR2: KGHDR and SFDVKD. Germline trimming cut 3 bases from V and 4 bases from J; bases unmatched to any gene: 7. CDR3 length: 16 amino acids. CDR3 region: CATSDDIAGSYNEQFF. CDR3 DNA: TGTGCCACCAGTGATGATATAGCGGGGTCATACAATGAGCAGTTCTTC.

The sample holds one count of this clone. V and J are TRBV14 and TRBJ1-2; TRBD1 aligns across 9 bases. V shed 4 bases, J shed 8 bases, and the junction held 14 bases outside the gene matches. Germline V lookup: CDR1 SGHDN, CDR2 FVKESK. The CDR3 covers 16 residues. This chain's CDR3 is CASSRASRDRVEGYTF. The CDR3 bases are TGTGCCAGCAGCCGAGCGTCCCGGGACAGGGTTGAAGGCTACACCTTC.

This clone was seen a handful of times. As DNA, the CDR3 is TGTGCCAGCAGCCCGACAGGATCTAACTATGGCTACACCTTC. It encodes CASSPTGSNYGYTF. The J gene is TRBJ1-2, the V gene TRBV11-3; TRBD1 is a possible D gene (6 bases). V lost 5 bases and J lost 0, with 10 bases in between. The CDR3 is 14 residues long. Germline V lookup: CDR1 SGHNT, CDR2 YENEEA.

The chain joins TRBV5-1 to TRBJ1-1; D unclear. V was cut by 0 bases and J by 0 bases, with 9 bases left in between. CDR3 length equals 15 residues. Germline V gene sequence: CDR1 SGHRS, CDR2 YFSETQ. The DNA for the CDR3 is TGCGCCAGCAGCTTGGCCGAGGGTCTGAACACTGAAGCTTTCTTT. This encodes CASSLAEGLNTEAFF.

This chain connects TRBV6-5 to TRBJ2-2; possible D gene TRBD2, 5 bases. V was cut by 2 bases and J by 7 bases, with 5 bases left in between. Germline V CDR1 and CDR2: MNHEY, SVGAGI. This CDR3 spans 12 amino acids. CDR3 in DNA: TGTGCCAGCAGTTACGGACTCGGGGAGCTGTTTTTT. This translates into CASSYGLGELFF.

This rearrangement joins TRBV27 to TRBJ2-7, with D perhaps matching TRBD2 (6 bases). CDR3 length: 16 amino acids. Per the germline V gene, CDR1 is MNHEY and CDR2 is SMNVEV (reference sequence). The V end lost 6 bases, the J end lost 1 base, and 19 bases lay between the germline ends. In nucleotides, the CDR3 is TGTGCCAGCAGCCCCCTGGCCGGGAGCAAGTCCTACGAGCAGTACTTC. It codes for CASSPLAGSKSYEQYF.

A single count supports this clone. The V and J genes are TRBV7-9 and TRBJ2-3; TRBD2 aligns across 7 bases. With 6 bases clipped from V and 3 bases from J, the junction kept 0 bases outside the gene matches. The CDR3 length is 12 residues. Germline CDR1 is SEHNR and CDR2 is FQNEAQ (reference sequence). As DNA, the CDR3 is TGTGCCAGCAGGCGGGAGACAGATACGCAGTATTTT. Its translation: CASRRETDTQYF.

V and J are TRBV2 and TRBJ1-1; TRBD1 is a possible D gene (5 bases). Germline V lookup: CDR1 SNHLY, CDR2 FYNNEI. The CDR3 is made up of 15 amino acids. V gave up 4 bases and J gave up 1 base, with 13 bases separating them. The CDR3 protein is CASSVNPTGNTEAFF. In DNA, the CDR3 is TGTGCCAGCAGTGTTAATCCCACAGGGAACACTGAAGCTTTCTTT. The full variable domain, completed using reference TRBV2 and TRBJ1-1, is EPEVTQTPSHQVTQMGQEVILRCVPISNHLYFYWYRQILGQKVEFLVSFYNNEISEKSEIFDDQFSVERPDGSNFTLKIRSTKLEDSAMYFCASSVNPTGNTEAFFGQGTRLTVV.

This chain uses TRBV27 with TRBJ2-2; TRBD1 matches 9 bases. The trim removed 6 bases at V and 4 bases at J, leaving 9 bases unmatched. In germline, CDR1 is MNHEY, CDR2 SMNVEV (reference sequence). CDR3 length: 16 residues. The DNA for the CDR3 is TGTGCCAGCAGGAGGGGAGGACAGGGGAGCACCGGGGAGCTGTTTTTT. Its translation: CASRRGGQGSTGELFF.

This rearrangement joins TRBV9 to TRBJ2-2, with D perhaps TRBD1 (5 bases). There are 17 residues in the CDR3. Germline assignment: CDR1 SGDLS and CDR2 YYNGEE. V was pared by 1 base and J by 6 bases, with 19 bases between. CDR3 amino acids: CASSVTPRLTEAGELFF. As DNA, the CDR3 is TGTGCCAGCAGCGTAACTCCACGGCTGACAGAAGCCGGGGAGCTGTTTTTT. The full variable domain, its missing parts supplied by reference TRBV9 and TRBJ2-2, is DSGVTQTPKHLITATGQRVTLRCSPRSGDLSVYWYQQSLDQGLQFLIQYYNGEERAKGNILERFSAQQFPDLHSELNLSSLELGDSALYFCASSVTPRLTEAGELFFGEGSRLTVL.

The rearrangement joins TRBV5-5 to TRBJ2-5; no firm D call. V lost 2 bases and J lost 3, with 14 bases in between. The CDR3 totals 15 residues. The germline CDR1 and CDR2 sequences are SGHKS and YYEKEE (reference sequence). The CDR3 coding sequence is TGTGCCAGCAGCTTATCGCCCAGTTTCGAAGAGACCCAGTACTTC. Translated, it gives CASSLSPSFEETQYF. The variable domain in full, with the rest retrieved from reference TRBV5-5 and TRBJ2-5, is DAGVTQSPTHLIKTRGQQVTLRCSPISGHKSVSWYQQVLGQGPQFIFQYYEKEERGRGNFPDRFSARQFPNYSSELNVNALLLGDSALYLCASSLSPSFEETQYFGPGTRLLVL.

This clone has only one observation. The rearrangement joins TRBV9 to TRBJ1-1, with 7 bases that match TRBD1. The length of the CDR3 is 14 residues. Losses at the gene ends were 5 bases for V and 2 bases for J; bases not matched to a gene: 6. The germline CDR1 and CDR2 sequences are SGDLS and YYNGEE. The CDR3, as DNA: TGTGCCAGCAGAACGGGACAGCTTAACACTGAAGCTTTCTTT. This encodes CASRTGQLNTEAFF.

This chain connects TRBV5-4 to TRBJ2-1, with 11 bases identical to TRBD2. The CDR3 is made up of 14 amino acids. V gave up 4 bases and J gave up 7 bases; unmatched junction bases: 4. Germline V gene sequence: CDR1 SGHNT, CDR2 YYREEE (reference sequence). The CDR3 reads CASSISGGANEQFF. CDR3 bases: TGTGCCAGCAGCATTAGCGGGGGGGCAAATGAGCAGTTCTTC. Full variable domain (rest looked up from reference TRBV5-4 and TRBJ2-1): ETGVTQSPTHLIKTRGQQVTLRCSSQSGHNTVSWYQQALGQGPQFIFQYYREEENGRGNFPPRFSGLQFPNYSSELNVNALELDDSALYLCASSISGGANEQFFGPGTRLTVL.

The V and J genes are TRBV7-9 and TRBJ2-1; 12 positions agree with TRBD2. CDR3 size: 16 residues. Germline lookup yields CDR1 SEHNR and CDR2 FQNEAQ (reference sequence). Trimming took 2 bases from V and 2 from J; bases not matched to a gene: 1. The DNA for the CDR3 is TGTGCCAGCAGCTTACCTAGCGGGGGGGCCTACAATGAGCAGTTCTTC. This translates into CASSLPSGGAYNEQFF.

The chain is built from TRBV29-1 and TRBJ1-1; 7 nucleotides agree with TRBD1. V gave up 7 bases and J gave up 3 bases; unmatched junction bases: 5. Germline V CDR1 and CDR2: SQVTM, ANQGSEA. The CDR3 spans 12 residues. The CDR3 protein is CSANRGYTEAFF. The CDR3 nucleotides read TGCAGCGCCAACAGGGGCTACACTGAAGCTTTCTTT. Combining the CDR3 with reference TRBV29-1 and TRBJ1-1 gives the whole variable domain SAVISQKPSRDICQRGTSLTIQCQVDSQVTMMFWYRQQPGQSLTLIATANQGSEATYESGFVIDKFPISRPNLTFSTLTVSNMSPEDSSIYLCSANRGYTEAFFGQGTRLTVV.

The rearrangement uses TRBV6-6 and TRBJ1-6, with TRBD1 identical over 8 bases. CDR3 length equals 14 residues. J lost 7 bases, V lost 4 bases, and 3 bases had no gene match. Germline CDR1 reads MNHNY; CDR2 reads SVGAGI (reference sequence). The CDR3 sequence: CASSSGQENSPLHF. In DNA form, the CDR3 reads TGTGCCAGCAGTTCGGGACAGGAAAATTCACCCCTCCACTTT.

This clone appeared once. This sequence joins TRBV6-5 and TRBJ2-5; no firm D call. This CDR3 region has 14 residues. Looked up from germline, CDR1 is MNHEY and CDR2 is SVGAGI. V lost 2 bases and J 1 base, leaving 8 bases between the germline ends. The CDR3, as DNA: TGTGCCAGCAGTTACGAGGCCCTCCAAGAGACCCAGTACTTC. Protein product: CASSYEALQETQYF.

This rearrangement joins TRBV11-3 to TRBJ1-1, with D uncertain. Trimming removed 1 base at V and 6 bases at J, with 9 bases between. The CDR3 length is 13 residues. CDR1 SGHNT and CDR2 YENEEA come from the germline V gene. The CDR3 here is CASSLGGIAEAFF. In nucleotides, the CDR3 is TGTGCCAGCAGCTTAGGAGGTATTGCTGAAGCTTTCTTT.

V gene TRBV5-4 combines with J gene TRBJ1-2, with 8 bases that match TRBD1. The CDR3 is 16 amino acids. Germline-derived CDR1 and CDR2 are SGHNT and YYREEE (reference sequence). J was trimmed by 5 bases and V by 4 bases; bases with no gene match: 13. Written as DNA, the CDR3 is TGTGCCAGCAGCCGACATAAGACAGGGGAAGGTTATGGCTACACCTTC. It is translated as CASSRHKTGEGYGYTF.

The sample holds a few counts of this clone. The chain has TRBV18 and TRBJ2-7; D is possibly TRBD1 (7 bases). The germline V gene encodes CDR1 KGHSH and CDR2 LQKENI. CDR3 length: 15 residues. Trimming cost V 2 bases and J 7 bases, with 18 bases left between them. CDR3: CASSPGGTARWEQYF. CDR3 coding DNA: TGTGCCAGCTCACCAGGGGGGACAGCCCGATGGGAGCAGTACTTC.

The chain joins TRBV7-2 to TRBJ2-4; 12 bases map to TRBD1. V lost 6 bases and J lost 0; bases outside the gene matches: 12. CDR1 and CDR2 from the germline V gene are SGHTA and FQGNSA. The CDR3 runs to 19 residues. The DNA of the CDR3 is TGTGCCAGCAGTCCGACCGGGACAGGGGGCCTTTCAGCCAAAAACATTCAGTACTTC. Its protein is CASSPTGTGGLSAKNIQYF. The full variable domain, with the rest looked up from reference TRBV7-2 and TRBJ2-4, is GAGVSQSPSNKVTEKGKDVELRCDPISGHTALYWYRQSLGQGLEFLIYFQGNSAPDKSGLPSDRFSAERTGGSVSTLTIQRTQQEDSAVYLCASSPTGTGGLSAKNIQYFGAGTRLSVL.

The J gene is TRBJ2-1, the V gene TRBV7-9; 8 bases line up with TRBD2. V lost 4 bases, J lost 6 bases, and 2 bases stayed unmatched. CDR1 and CDR2 from the germline V gene are SEHNR and FQNEAQ (reference sequence). The CDR3 has 13 amino acids. The DNA for the CDR3 is TGTGCCAGCAGCTCCGGACTAGCCAATGAGCAGTTCTTC. This sequence encodes CASSSGLANEQFF.

The chain has TRBV11-3 and TRBJ1-3; the D gene is possibly TRBD1 (6 bases). The CDR3 contains 17 residues. V gave up 2 bases and J gave up 0 bases, with 14 bases separating them. Germline V lookup: CDR1 SGHNT, CDR2 YENEEA. Here the CDR3 DNA reads TGTGCCAGCAGCTTATGGGCTCAGGGGACCTCTGGAAACACCATATATTTT. This codes for CASSLWAQGTSGNTIYF.

The chain combines TRBV11-2 with TRBJ2-1, with 8 bases that match TRBD2. The V gene end was trimmed by 4 bases and the J gene end by 10 bases; junction bases not matched to a gene: 18. The CDR3 contains 17 residues. The germline CDR1 and CDR2 sequences are SGHAT and FQNNGV. The CDR3 coding sequence is TGTGCCAGCAGCTCCCCAGTTCAAGCGGGGGTTTCGCGGGAGCAGTTCTTC. Its protein product is CASSSPVQAGVSREQFF.